Below are 20 T cell receptor beta chains sequenced from a single sample in a study of blood T cell repertoires in COVID-19 (dated by TCRdb to 2018 to 2020). Library creation used the immunoSEQ multiplex PCR assay. Entries here come from immuneACCESS through TCRdb and include only in-frame sequences with V and J called. Some clones fail to appear in such tables; in the studies checked, an unresolved V gene covers under half of the shortfall, and the cause of the remainder is unknown. The sample has around 340,000 clones on record, approximately 86% of them singletons. The ten largest clones capture around 4.4% of the sample. The sequenced sample was PBMCs or T cells enriched from blood (not recorded which). Receptors were obtained from a woman aged 40 to 50 with acute COVID-19.

This chain joins TRBV29-1 and TRBJ2-1; the D gene is possibly TRBD1 (6 bases). This CDR3 contains 12 residues. V lost 4 bases, J lost 6 bases, and 10 bases lay in between. The germline V gene has CDR1 SQVTM and CDR2 ANQGSEA. The CDR3 bases are TGCAGCGTTGGTAAGGGGGTCAATGAGCAGTTCTTC. Protein product: CSVGKGVNEQFF.

The chain has TRBV7-3 and TRBJ2-3; 10 nucleotides agree with TRBD1. Per germline, CDR1 SGHTA and CDR2 FQGTGA. Trimming took 1 base from V and 7 from J; bases not matched to a gene: 5. The CDR3 sequence is 15 residues long. DNA of the CDR3: TGTGCCAGCAGCTTAATCGGGACAGGGGTGAATACGCAGTATTTT. Translation: CASSLIGTGVNTQYF.

The chain links TRBV5-1 to TRBJ1-4, with D unresolved. Trimming removed 2 bases from V and 3 bases from J, with 14 bases in between. The CDR3 loop spans 16 amino acids. The V gene's germline CDR1 is SGHRS and CDR2 YFSETQ. CDR3 sequence reads: CASSFGERVPNEKLFF. CDR3 nucleotides: TGCGCCAGCAGCTTTGGAGAGCGGGTTCCTAATGAAAAACTGTTTTTT.

The chain uses TRBV5-1 and TRBJ2-5; a weak D match, TRBD1 (6 bases). Looked up from germline, CDR1 is SGHRS and CDR2 is YFSETQ. The CDR3 sequence is 13 residues long. Trimming cost V 3 bases and J 2 bases, with 8 bases left between them. This chain's CDR3 is CASSYGQQETQYF. The CDR3 DNA reads as TGCGCCAGCAGCTATGGACAGCAAGAGACCCAGTACTTC.

This clone was seen just once. The V gene is TRBV19, the J gene TRBJ1-3; 8 nucleotides agree with TRBD1. Germline V gene sequence: CDR1 LNHDA, CDR2 SQIVND (reference sequence). V lost 5 bases to trimming and J lost 0 bases; unmatched junction nucleotides: 12. The CDR3 loop spans 18 amino acids. CDR3 coding DNA: TGTGCCAGTAGTGAGGGACAGGCGGTTCGGCTCTCTGGAAACACCATATATTTT. This encodes CASSEGQAVRLSGNTIYF.

This chain links TRBV28 with TRBJ2-4; D not certain. Deletions cut 5 bases from V and 0 bases from J, with 11 bases between. Germline V lookup: CDR1 MDHEN, CDR2 SYDVKM. This CDR3 has 15 residues. CDR3 sequence: CASSVESLAKNIQYF. In DNA, the CDR3 is TGTGCCAGCAGTGTTGAGTCTCTAGCCAAAAACATTCAGTACTTC.

The chain joins TRBV28 to TRBJ1-2; TRBD1 matches 7 bases. CDR3 length: 15 residues. The ends lost 0 bases at V and 7 bases at J; junction bases unmatched: 8. Per the germline V gene, CDR1 is MDHEN and CDR2 is SYDVKM. CDR3 loop: CASSLWGNRGSGYTF. CDR3 nucleotides: TGTGCCAGCAGTTTATGGGGAAACAGGGGCTCTGGCTACACCTTC.

The chain recombines TRBV4-3 with TRBJ1-5, with TRBD1 identical over 8 bases. The germline V gene has CDR1 LGHNA and CDR2 YSLEER. This CDR3 has 15 amino acids. With 1 base clipped from V and 1 base from J, the junction kept 0 bases outside the gene matches. The CDR3: CASSQGQGSNQPQHF. In DNA, the CDR3 is TGCGCCAGCAGCCAAGGACAGGGGAGCAATCAGCCCCAGCATTTT.

V is TRBV5-1 and J is TRBJ2-3; no definite D call. V dropped 1 base and J dropped 2 bases, with 17 bases sitting between them. The CDR3 extends over 17 amino acids. Germline V gene sequence: CDR1 SGHRS, CDR2 YFSETQ. DNA of the CDR3: TGCGCCAGCAGCTTGCTATCCCAGGTTGTTAACACAGATACGCAGTATTTT. Translation: CASSLLSQVVNTDTQYF.

The chain couples TRBV9 to TRBJ1-2; 11 positions agree with TRBD1. The V and J ends lost 6 bases and 1 base, in that order; junction bases with no gene match: 8. This CDR3 has 16 amino acids. Germline CDR1 and CDR2: SGDLS and YYNGEE. CDR3 region: CASNKGTGGFNYGYTF. The CDR3, as DNA: TGTGCCAGCAATAAGGGGACAGGGGGTTTTAACTATGGCTACACCTTC.

The chain couples TRBV19 to TRBJ1-5; 7 nucleotides align to TRBD1. Germline V gene sequence: CDR1 LNHDA, CDR2 SQIVND (reference sequence). The CDR3 consists of 17 residues. V gave up 10 bases and J gave up 0 bases; unmatched junction bases: 15. The CDR3 loop is CATRKTGLRDSNQPQHF. Written as DNA, the CDR3 is TGTGCCACCCGCAAGACAGGGCTGCGAGATAGCAATCAGCCCCAGCATTTT.

The chain carries TRBV28 and TRBJ2-6; tentative D call: TRBD2 (5 bases). Germline CDR1 and CDR2: MDHEN and SYDVKM. The CDR3 spans 11 residues. Trimming removed 10 bases at V and 7 bases at J, with 8 bases between. CDR3 bases: TGTGCCACCGAGGGTGCCAACGTCCTGACTTTC. It translates to CATEGANVLTF.

This clone was seen many times. The chain combines TRBV7-8 with TRBJ1-3; TRBD1 matches 7 bases. Losses at the gene ends were 3 bases for V and 12 bases for J; bases not matched to a gene: 17. This CDR3 is built from 16 residues. Germline CDR1 reads SGHVS; CDR2 reads FQNEAQ. This CDR3 reads CASSFRSRTGASSIYF. The CDR3 region has the DNA TGTGCCAGCAGCTTCCGATCTCGAACAGGGGCGAGCAGCATATATTTT.

The chain couples TRBV7-8 to TRBJ1-1; D unresolved. The CDR3 is 14 residues long. Germline CDR1 reads SGHVS; CDR2 reads FQNEAQ. V lost 1 base and J lost 3, with 9 bases in between. The CDR3 region is CASSLDVSYTEAFF. DNA of the CDR3: TGTGCCAGCAGCTTAGACGTAAGCTACACTGAAGCTTTCTTT.

The V call is TRBV7-9, the J call TRBJ2-3; 9 bases agree with TRBD1. Looked up from germline, CDR1 is SEHNR and CDR2 is FQNEAQ (reference sequence). This CDR3 is built from 14 residues. The J segment lost 2 bases and the V segment lost 9 bases, leaving 6 bases of the junction unmatched. The CDR3 loop is CASFRDRDTDTQYF. In DNA, the CDR3 is TGTGCCAGTTTTAGGGACAGGGACACAGATACGCAGTATTTT. The variable domain in full, with the rest retrieved from reference TRBV7-9 and TRBJ2-3, is DTGVSQNPRHKITKRGQNVTFRCDPISEHNRLYWYRQTLGQGPEFLTYFQNEAQLEKSRLLSDRFSAERPKGSFSTLEIQRTEQGDSAMYLCASFRDRDTDTQYFGPGTRLTVL.

CDR3 DNA: TGTGCCAGCAGCGTAGCTTACTACGGAGGGACAGATACGCAGTATTTT. Translating it yields CASSVAYYGGTDTQYF. The rearrangement joins TRBV9 to TRBJ2-3; possible D gene TRBD2, 6 bases. V shed 0 bases and J shed 3 bases, with 14 bases lying between them. Looked up from germline, CDR1 is SGDLS and CDR2 is YYNGEE. The CDR3 sequence is 16 residues long.

This clone was recorded only once. The chain links TRBV19 to TRBJ2-3; 7 nucleotides agree with TRBD1. Germline V gene data show CDR1 as LNHDA and CDR2 as SQIVND (reference sequence). This CDR3 is built from 14 residues. V gave up 6 bases and J gave up 0 bases; unmatched junction bases: 3. The CDR3 sequence: CASRHRGSTDTQYF. For the CDR3, the DNA is TGTGCCAGTAGGCACAGGGGTAGCACAGATACGCAGTATTTT. The full variable domain, completed using reference TRBV19 and TRBJ2-3, is DGGITQSPKYLFRKEGQNVTLSCEQNLNHDAMYWYRQDPGQGLRLIYYSQIVNDFQKGDIAEGYSVSREKKESFPLTVTSAQKNPTAFYLCASRHRGSTDTQYFGPGTRLTVL.

The chain employs TRBV28 and TRBJ1-2; D is ambiguous. There are 16 residues in the CDR3. Germline CDR1 reads MDHEN; CDR2 reads SYDVKM. With 4 bases removed from V and 4 bases from J, the gap between germline ends came to 19 bases. CDR3 coding DNA: TGTGCCAGCAGTTCCAACCAACACTACAATTCCTATGGCTACACCTTC. Protein: CASSSNQHYNSYGYTF.

V and J are TRBV4-1 and TRBJ2-1; TRBD2 is a possible D gene (5 bases). The germline V gene has CDR1 MGHRA and CDR2 YSYEKL. Trimming pared 3 bases from V and 10 bases from J, leaving 19 bases between. There are 15 residues in the CDR3. This CDR3 is CASSHAGVKPWEQFF. Here the CDR3 DNA reads TGCGCCAGCAGCCACGCGGGCGTGAAACCCTGGGAGCAGTTCTTC.

J is TRBJ1-6 and V is TRBV5-8; no clear D gene. Germline V gene sequence: CDR1 SGHTS, CDR2 YDEGEE. V was clipped by 4 bases and J by 3 bases, with 14 bases between them. The CDR3 covers 16 residues. The CDR3: CASSIRCQCYNSPLHF. CDR3 sequence (DNA): TGTGCCAGCAGCATCCGGTGCCAATGCTATAATTCACCCCTCCACTTT.